Listed below are T cell receptor beta chains from one sample, sequenced in a study of cytomegalovirus exposure and HLA in healthy donors. The table came from immunoSEQ multiplex PCR; TCRdb's copy has only in-frame clones and leaves some out. The sample lists some 140,000 clones; 8.9% were seen once. Sequencing input: PBMCs. These receptors originate from a woman aged 40 to 50 in good health and CMV-seropositive. Both conserved end residues are part of each CDR3. Each record gives: V gene, D gene, CDR3 protein. A D gene is named only where the DNA matches it firmly.

TRBV10-3,TRBD1,CAISEDRGLYNEQFF
TRBV7-8,.,CASSQPNGELFF
TRBV19,TRBD1,CASSPDEGASYEQYF
TRBV9,TRBD1,CASSGDRGQMDTGELFF
TRBV5-4,TRBD2,CASSFTSGGAQETQYF
TRBV5-6,TRBD1,CASSLMDRPNTEAFF
TRBV21-1,.,CASSKGLQGATGNTIYF
TRBV6-5,TRBD2,CASRSAGGPYNEQFF
TRBV27,.,CASSWAGNYGYPF
TRBV5-1,TRBD1,CASRRTGPEETQYF
TRBV4-1,TRBD1,CASSLSTGETEAFF
TRBV5-5,TRBD1,CASSNDGTGDEKLFF
TRBV7-8,TRBD2,CASSLTSGGRETQYF
TRBV2,.,CASSEAGRGDTQYF
TRBV11-3,TRBD1,CASSSRDRGYTGELFF
TRBV7-2,TRBD1,CASSRDRVETQYF
TRBV18,.,CASSHPAARETQYF